Shown below are 9 T cell receptor beta chains from a single sample sequenced in a study of identical twins. TCRdb used MiXCR to reprocess the 5' RACE reads, holding one entry per CDR3 protein. The data show around 370,000 distinct CDR3 sequences, with 7% to 9.5% seen just once and around 8.6% held by the top ten. Sample: naive T cells sorted from blood. These receptors all come from a woman aged 45 to 65 in good health.

This CDR3 is CSVDALGTGPSGANVLTF. In DNA form, the CDR3 reads TGCAGCGTTGACGCACTCGGGACAGGACCCTCTGGGGCCAACGTCCTGACTTTC. The chain has TRBV29-1 and TRBJ2-6; TRBD1 matches at 8 bases. Germline loops: CDR1 SQVTM, CDR2 ANQGSEA. The CDR3 is 18 amino acids. J gave up 0 bases and V 3 bases, and 10 bases lay outside the gene matches.

This clonotype has at least ten counts. The chain links TRBV7-7 to TRBJ1-5; the D is unclear. Germline V gives CDR1 SSHAT, CDR2 FNYEAQ (reference sequence). V lost 10 bases and J lost 0, with 16 bases in between. The CDR3 loop spans 15 amino acids. The CDR3 DNA reads as TGTGCCATCGGTAGGACGGTTTATAGCAATCAGCCCCAGCATTTT. It specifies CAIGRTVYSNQPQHF.

This clonotype has just a few counts. The chain recombines TRBV7-9 with TRBJ2-2, with D possibly being TRBD2 (5 bases). V was shortened by 4 bases and J by 1 base, with 13 bases between the two germline ends. CDR1 SEHNR and CDR2 FQNEAQ come from the germline V gene (reference sequence). The CDR3 sequence is 16 residues long. CDR3 amino acids: CASSSRLSENTGELFF. The CDR3 DNA follows: TGTGCCAGCAGCTCCAGACTTAGCGAGAACACCGGGGAGCTGTTTTTT.

The chain links TRBV20-1 to TRBJ1-2; a possible D gene is TRBD1 (5 bases). The V gene's germline CDR1 is DFQATT and CDR2 SNEGSKA (reference sequence). V shed 2 bases and J shed 4 bases, with 14 bases lying between them. The CDR3 sequence is 14 residues long. The CDR3 is CSARFQGGVYGYTF. As DNA, the CDR3 is TGCAGTGCTAGATTTCAGGGCGGGGTCTATGGCTACACCTTC.

Only a few counts were recorded for this clonotype. The chain joins TRBV3-1 to TRBJ2-1, with 10 bases lining up with TRBD2. V was pared by 0 bases and J by 7 bases, with 9 bases of the junction left unmatched. The CDR3 spans 17 residues. The germline V gene has CDR1 LGHDT and CDR2 YNNKEL (reference sequence). CDR3 protein: CASSQDFGLAASNEQFF. The CDR3 DNA reads TGTGCCAGCAGCCAAGATTTTGGACTAGCGGCTAGTAATGAGCAGTTCTTC.

There are a few counts of this clonotype. V and J are TRBV7-9 and TRBJ2-5, with D perhaps TRBD2 (6 bases). Trimming left V 5 bases short and J 5 bases short, with 18 bases between. CDR1 and CDR2 from the germline V gene are SEHNR and FQNEAQ (reference sequence). The CDR3 extends over 15 amino acids. The CDR3 reads CASSPEEGLDETQYF. In DNA form, the CDR3 reads TGTGCCAGCAGCCCCGAGGAGGGGTTAGACGAGACCCAGTACTTC.

This clonotype was seen only a few times. The CDR3 nucleotides are TGTGCCAGCAGTTTCTTTCGGGTGCCCGGGGAGCTGTTTTTT. Protein sequence: CASSFFRVPGELFF. The genes are TRBV12-3 or TRBV12-4 and TRBJ2-2; D unclear. V lost 3 bases and J lost 6, with 11 bases in between. CDR3 length: 14 residues.

V and J are TRBV12-3 or TRBV12-4 and TRBJ1-2, with D maybe TRBD1 (5 bases). Trimming pared 3 bases from V and 0 bases from J, leaving 8 bases between. The CDR3 runs to 14 residues. CDR3 sequence: CASSFQGANYGYTF. CDR3 coding DNA: TGTGCCAGCAGTTTCCAGGGAGCTAACTATGGCTACACCTTC.

The chain recombines TRBV4-2 with TRBJ2-1; tentatively, D is TRBD2 (5 bases). This CDR3 region has 14 residues. Germline V gene data show CDR1 as LGHNA and CDR2 as YNFKEQ. V shed 4 bases and J shed 3 bases, with 10 bases lying between them. The CDR3 is CASSPRTLYNEQFF. DNA of the CDR3: TGTGCCAGCAGCCCAAGGACTCTCTACAATGAGCAGTTCTTC.